The 32 T cell receptor beta chains listed next were all sequenced from one sample in a study of cytomegalovirus exposure and HLA in healthy donors (dated by TCRdb to about 2017). The library was produced with the immunoSEQ multiplex PCR assay. For the multiplex PCR, a mixture combining 60 forward primers for TCR Vbeta segments and 13 reverse primers for TCR Jbeta segments was used. The source is immuneACCESS, and TCRdb retained only in-frame sequences with V and J called. Part of the clones is not carried over; for the studies checked, unresolved V genes explain less than half of this, and the remainder is unexplained. The sample's clone listing holds 110,000 to 150,000 clones. The ten largest clones add up to more than 0.8% of the sample. Sequenced material: PBMCs. Receptors were obtained from a male donor in good health and CMV-seronegative.

The J gene is TRBJ2-2, the V gene TRBV6-5; 8 bases align to TRBD1. CDR1 and CDR2 (germline): MNHEY, SVGAGI. The CDR3 runs to 16 residues. V lost 1 base and J lost 9; bases outside the gene matches: 10. CDR3 DNA sequence: TGTGCCAGCAGTTACTTGGACAGGGTTGCTGGCCGGGAGCTGTTTTTT. Translating gives CASSYLDRVAGRELFF.

The CDR3 here is CASSLAPHNAYEQYF. CDR3 DNA: TGTGCCAGCAGCTTAGCGCCACATAACGCCTACGAGCAGTACTTC. The chain has TRBV7-2 and TRBJ2-7; the D is unclear. V was clipped by 0 bases and J by 2 bases, with 11 bases between them. CDR3 length: 15 residues. CDR1 SGHTA and CDR2 FQGNSA come from the germline V gene. Together with reference TRBV7-2 and TRBJ2-7, the CDR3 gives the full variable domain: GAGVSQSPSNKVTEKGKDVELRCDPISGHTALYWYRQSLGQGLEFLIYFQGNSAPDKSGLPSDRFSAERTGGSVSTLTIQRTQQEDSAVYLCASSLAPHNAYEQYFGPGTRLTVT.

V is TRBV5-1 and J is TRBJ1-2, with TRBD1 identical over 9 bases. Looked up from germline, CDR1 is SGHRS and CDR2 is YFSETQ. J was trimmed by 4 bases and V by 2 bases; bases with no gene match: 15. The CDR3 is made up of 18 amino acids. This chain's CDR3 is CASSFVPFPGQGSYGYTF. The CDR3 DNA reads as TGCGCCAGCAGCTTTGTCCCCTTCCCGGGACAGGGAAGCTATGGCTACACCTTC. Full variable domain (rest looked up from reference TRBV5-1 and TRBJ1-2): KAGVTQTPRYLIKTRGQQVTLSCSPISGHRSVSWYQQTPGQGLQFLFEYFSETQRNKGNFPGRFSGRQFSNSRSEMNVSTLELGDSALYLCASSFVPFPGQGSYGYTFGSGTRLTVV.

A note on this clone: No conserved phenylalanine or tryptophan is present at the end of the CDR3, so a read error is the likely explanation. This rearrangement joins TRBV27 to TRBJ1-2; no clear D gene. V shed 5 bases and J shed 4 bases, with 11 bases lying between them. Germline V gives CDR1 MNHEY, CDR2 SMNVEV (reference sequence). The CDR3 length is 13 residues. The CDR3 region is CASSPNRAYGYTS. The CDR3 DNA sequence: TGTGCCAGCAGTCCTAACAGAGCCTATGGCTACACCTCC.

The CDR3 loop is CASSRRGRDEQFF. The CDR3, as DNA: TGTGCCAGCAGTCGGCGGGGGCGGGATGAGCAGTTCTTC. V usage is TRBV9 and J usage is TRBJ2-1; possibly TRBD2 for D (7 bases). The germline CDR1 and CDR2 sequences are SGDLS and YYNGEE. The V end lost 5 bases, the J end lost 8 bases, and 14 bases lay between the germline ends. The CDR3 spans 13 residues.

J is TRBJ2-1 and V is TRBV6-1; 14 nucleotides align to TRBD2. The CDR3 totals 17 residues. The germline CDR1 and CDR2 sequences are MNHNS and SASEGT. V dropped 4 bases and J dropped 8; count of bases not matched to a gene: 10. The CDR3 reads CASSAGTSGGSSYEQFF. CDR3 bases: TGTGCCAGCAGTGCGGGGACTAGCGGGGGAAGTTCGTATGAGCAGTTCTTC.

CDR3 sequence: CASRGDFPTGELFF. For the CDR3, the DNA is TGTGCCAGCAGGGGGGACTTCCCCACCGGGGAGCTGTTTTTT. This chain joins TRBV7-6 and TRBJ2-2, with a tentative D call TRBD2 (6 bases). V lost 6 bases and J 4 bases, leaving 12 bases between the germline ends. The CDR3 is made up of 14 amino acids. Germline-derived CDR1 and CDR2 are SGHVS and FNYEAQ.

The V gene is TRBV18, the J gene TRBJ2-5; TRBD1 matches at 7 bases. CDR3 size: 13 residues. After removal of 6 bases from V and 4 bases from J, the junction contained 5 bases not matched to a gene. Looked up from germline, CDR1 is KGHSH and CDR2 is LQKENI. CDR3 loop: CASSPTGAETQYF. CDR3 nucleotides: TGTGCCAGCTCTCCAACAGGGGCAGAGACCCAGTACTTC.

The CDR3 sequence is CASRTGGSTEAFF. The CDR3, as DNA: TGTGCCAGTAGGACAGGGGGGTCCACTGAAGCTTTCTTT. The chain uses TRBV19 and TRBJ1-1, with 9 positions matching TRBD1. The germline CDR1 and CDR2 sequences are LNHDA and SQIVND (reference sequence). The CDR3 has 13 residues. J was trimmed by 4 bases and V by 6 bases; bases with no gene match: 3.

The chain carries TRBV4-2 and TRBJ2-7; 13 positions match TRBD2. The J segment lost 7 bases and the V segment lost 1 base, leaving 7 bases of the junction unmatched. This CDR3 has 16 residues. Germline lookup yields CDR1 LGHNA and CDR2 YNFKEQ. CDR3 amino acids: CASSQGTGLAGREQYF. As DNA, the CDR3 is TGTGCCAGCAGCCAAGGTACGGGACTAGCGGGGAGGGAGCAGTACTTC.

Comment on this clone: A read error may account for a junction end that differs from germline. The chain couples TRBV5-1 to TRBJ1-1; no clear D. CDR3 length equals 14 residues. Germline-derived CDR1 and CDR2 are SGHRS and YFSETQ. CDR3: CASSFREVKTEAFF. CDR3 sequence (DNA): TGCGCCAGCAGCTTCCGGGAGGTGAAAACTGAAGCTTTCTTT.

V and J are TRBV28 and TRBJ2-2; 8 bases line up with TRBD2. The germline gives CDR1 MDHEN, CDR2 SYDVKM. Germline trimming cut 6 bases from V and 2 bases from J; bases unmatched to any gene: 2. This CDR3 has 14 residues. The CDR3, as DNA: TGTGCCAGCAGCGGGGGGGCCAACACCGGGGAGCTGTTTTTT. Translated: CASSGGANTGELFF.

The rearrangement uses TRBV28 and TRBJ2-2; D is perhaps TRBD1 (5 bases). The CDR3 sequence is 14 residues long. Germline values: CDR1 MDHEN, CDR2 SYDVKM. Trimming shortened V by 7 bases and J by 6 bases, and 15 bases separated the two germline ends. In DNA form, the CDR3 reads TGTGCCAGCATTCAGGGTTTTGGGTCCGGGGAGCTGTTTTTT. This encodes CASIQGFGSGELFF.

V usage is TRBV7-9 and J usage is TRBJ2-1, with 11 bases aligning to TRBD2. The germline CDR1 and CDR2 sequences are SEHNR and FQNEAQ (reference sequence). Unmatched junction bases numbered 12, after V lost 5 bases and J lost 0 bases. The CDR3 spans 19 residues. CDR3 region: CASSLSGLAGGSSYNEQFF. The CDR3 DNA reads as TGTGCCAGCAGCCTATCAGGACTAGCGGGCGGGAGCTCCTACAATGAGCAGTTCTTC.

This chain uses TRBV27 with TRBJ2-1, with TRBD2 identical over 9 bases. Germline CDR1 reads MNHEY; CDR2 reads SMNVEV (reference sequence). The CDR3 spans 15 residues. V lost 4 bases, J lost 9 bases, and 10 bases stayed unmatched. In nucleotides, the CDR3 is TGTGCCAGCAGTTATGTGGCTAGCGGGGCGGGTGAGCAGTTCTTC. This encodes CASSYVASGAGEQFF.

The V and J genes are TRBV10-2 and TRBJ1-5, with TRBD1 as a possible D gene (5 bases). V was shortened by 7 bases and J by 8 bases, with 12 bases between the two germline ends. This CDR3 is 12 amino acids long. Germline-derived CDR1 and CDR2 are WSHSY and SAAADI. CDR3 amino acids: CASTTGGEPQHF. For the CDR3, the DNA is TGCGCCAGCACTACGGGGGGGGAGCCCCAGCATTTT.

The rearrangement links TRBV11-1 to TRBJ2-7; D ambiguous. Trimming took off 1 base at V and 6 bases at J, with 10 bases between the two ends. The CDR3 contains 13 residues. Germline V gives CDR1 SGHAT, CDR2 FQDESV (reference sequence). The CDR3 region has the DNA TGTGCCAGCAGCTTAGGCCAACTGGTCGAGCAGTACTTC. Its protein product is CASSLGQLVEQYF. Using reference TRBV11-1 and TRBJ2-7 for the parts outside the CDR3, the full variable domain is EAEVAQSPRYKITEKSQAVAFWCDPISGHATLYWYRQILGQGPELLVQFQDESVVDDSQLPKDRFSAERLKGVDSTLKIQPAELGDSAMYLCASSLGQLVEQYFGPGTRLTVT.

J is TRBJ1-2 and V is TRBV5-1, with D maybe TRBD1 (6 bases). Germline V gene lookup returns CDR1 SGHRS and CDR2 YFSETQ. The V gene lost 4 bases and the J gene lost 0 bases, with 10 bases spanning the gap. The CDR3 is made up of 14 amino acids. DNA for the CDR3: TGCGCCAGCAGCCCGGACAGAACTAACTATGGCTACACCTTC. It is translated as CASSPDRTNYGYTF.

The J gene is TRBJ1-1, the V gene TRBV19; weak D call: TRBD1 (6 bases). Trimming took 8 bases from V and 5 from J, leaving 18 bases between them. Germline CDR1 reads LNHDA; CDR2 reads SQIVND (reference sequence). The CDR3 extends over 14 amino acids. The chain's CDR3 is CASASGGGVTEAFF. CDR3 sequence (DNA): TGTGCCAGTGCCAGCGGGGGCGGAGTAACTGAAGCTTTCTTT.

This chain connects TRBV9 to TRBJ1-1; D is uncertain. Germline-derived CDR1 and CDR2 are SGDLS and YYNGEE. The CDR3 extends over 17 amino acids. V lost 0 bases, J lost 0 bases, and 15 bases lay in between. CDR3 nucleotides: TGTGCCAGCAGCGTAGCGAGAGGAGCCTACATGAACACTGAAGCTTTCTTT. Its translation: CASSVARGAYMNTEAFF.

V is TRBV5-8 and J is TRBJ2-1, with TRBD2 identical over 7 bases. The CDR3 extends over 15 amino acids. Germline loops: CDR1 SGHTS, CDR2 YDEGEE. V shed 3 bases and J 4 bases; nucleotides not matched to a gene: 7. The DNA for the CDR3 is TGTGCCAGCAGCTCCGGGCTAGCGGTATACAATGAGCAGTTCTTC. This encodes CASSSGLAVYNEQFF.

J is TRBJ1-1 and V is TRBV10-3; D is unclear. Germline CDR1 reads ENHRY; CDR2 reads SYGVKD. Trimming cost V 1 base and J 11 bases, with 17 bases left between them. The CDR3 is made up of 14 amino acids. CDR3 DNA sequence: TGTGCCATCAGTGAGTTCGTGGATGTCGGGTTTGCTTTCTTT. This sequence encodes CAISEFVDVGFAFF.

This chain connects TRBV2 to TRBJ2-7; TRBD1 matches 9 bases. V was pared by 8 bases and J by 5 bases, with 10 bases of the junction left unmatched. Germline V lookup: CDR1 SNHLY, CDR2 FYNNEI. The CDR3 is 14 amino acids. The CDR3 sequence is CASQPGQGLDEQYF. The CDR3, as DNA: TGTGCCAGCCAACCGGGACAGGGCTTAGACGAGCAGTACTTC.

The chain carries TRBV6-5 and TRBJ2-7; D is possibly TRBD2 (6 bases). Trimming cost V 1 base and J 4 bases, with 8 bases left between them. Germline CDR1 reads MNHEY; CDR2 reads SVGAGI. The CDR3 is 13 amino acids. CDR3 in DNA: TGTGCCAGCAGTTACTTGGAGGGTTACGAGCAGTACTTC. This gives the protein CASSYLEGYEQYF.

The chain carries TRBV6-6 and TRBJ1-2, with a weak D call TRBD1 (5 bases). Germline V gene lookup returns CDR1 MNHNY and CDR2 SVGAGI (reference sequence). V was pared by 7 bases and J by 5 bases, with 23 bases between. This CDR3 contains 16 residues. CDR3 loop: CASKSRGSGLIYGYTF. In DNA form, the CDR3 reads TGTGCCAGCAAATCGCGGGGGAGTGGACTAATTTATGGCTACACCTTC.

This chain joins TRBV29-1 and TRBJ2-1; no definite D call. The CDR3 has 14 amino acids. The germline V and J ends were trimmed by 3 bases and 0 bases, with 9 bases remaining between them. The germline V gene has CDR1 SQVTM and CDR2 ANQGSEA. The CDR3 coding sequence is TGCAGCGTTGAGGTTAGGAGCTCCTACAATGAGCAGTTCTTC. Its protein is CSVEVRSSYNEQFF.

This chain uses TRBV7-9 with TRBJ1-2, with TRBD1 matching over 9 bases. This CDR3 region has 13 residues. The junction had 4 bases not matched to a gene; V was cut back by 5 bases and J by 6 bases. Germline V gene sequence: CDR1 SEHNR, CDR2 FQNEAQ (reference sequence). As DNA, the CDR3 is TGTGCCAGCAGCCCTGGACAGGGGAATGGCTACACCTTC. As protein: CASSPGQGNGYTF.

This sequence joins TRBV18 and TRBJ2-7; 7 positions agree with TRBD1. This CDR3 region has 16 residues. J gave up 1 base and V 1 base, and 7 bases lay outside the gene matches. Germline assignment: CDR1 KGHSH and CDR2 LQKENI. The CDR3 here is CASSPQLTGISYEQYF. In DNA, the CDR3 is TGTGCCAGCTCACCACAGCTGACAGGGATATCCTACGAGCAGTACTTC.

The J gene is TRBJ1-4, the V gene TRBV19, with D hard to call. The CDR3 consists of 13 residues. The germline V gene encodes CDR1 LNHDA and CDR2 SQIVND (reference sequence). V was shortened by 10 bases and J by 0 bases, with 9 bases between the two germline ends. The chain's CDR3 is CATHGATNEKLFF. In nucleotides, the CDR3 is TGTGCCACCCACGGGGCAACTAATGAAAAACTGTTTTTT.

V is TRBV6-5 and J is TRBJ2-7; TRBD1 agrees at 9 bases. V gave up 6 bases and J gave up 0 bases; unmatched junction bases: 3. The CDR3 loop spans 14 amino acids. CDR1 and CDR2 (germline): MNHEY, SVGAGI. CDR3 coding DNA: TGTGCCAGCAGCCCGGGACAGGGCTCCTACGAGCAGTACTTC. Its translation: CASSPGQGSYEQYF.

The rearrangement joins TRBV6-5 to TRBJ2-3; D is perhaps TRBD1 (6 bases). Trimming left V 0 bases short and J 6 bases short, with 10 bases between. This CDR3 has 14 residues. Germline V gene lookup returns CDR1 MNHEY and CDR2 SVGAGI. CDR3 sequence: CASSYSGGVDTQYF. The CDR3 DNA reads as TGTGCCAGCAGTTACTCAGGGGGTGTTGATACGCAGTATTTT.

Regarding this clone: Other DNA sequences in this specimen translate into the identical CDR3. This sequence joins TRBV18 and TRBJ2-5; no firm D call. Germline assignment: CDR1 KGHSH and CDR2 LQKENI. The CDR3 consists of 12 residues. The V end was cut by 3 bases, the J end by 3 bases, with 5 bases between. The CDR3 spells CASSPVEETQYF. Written as DNA, the CDR3 is TGTGCCAGCTCACCGGTAGAAGAGACCCAGTACTTC.